Listed below are T cell receptor beta chains from one sample, sequenced in a study of cytomegalovirus exposure and HLA in healthy donors. Data came from immunoSEQ multiplex PCR; TCRdb stores just in-frame clones and leaves some out. This sample's table has tens of thousands of clones. The sequencing sample was made of PBMCs. The receptors were gathered from a woman between 40 and 55 years old in good health and CMV-seropositive. Each CDR3 is given without its conserved first and last residue. Fields, in order: J gene, V gene, CDR3 protein.

j_call: TRBJ2-7
v_call: TRBV30
cdr3_aa: AWRHPRLGADEQY

j_call: TRBJ2-3
v_call: TRBV7-2
cdr3_aa: ASSFLGLAGADTQY

j_call: TRBJ2-3
v_call: TRBV6-6
cdr3_aa: ASSYSLDTDTQY

j_call: TRBJ2-7
v_call: TRBV2
cdr3_aa: ARSGLAGDEQY

j_call: TRBJ2-7
v_call: TRBV30
cdr3_aa: AWTTGTSGYEQY

j_call: TRBJ1-3
v_call: TRBV7-9
cdr3_aa: ASRQGTGNTIY

j_call: TRBJ1-5
v_call: TRBV7-9
cdr3_aa: ASSFNPGNQPQH

j_call: TRBJ2-1
v_call: TRBV30
cdr3_aa: AWTSKSGNEQF

j_call: TRBJ2-1
v_call: TRBV27
cdr3_aa: ASSLERGNEQF

j_call: TRBJ1-1
v_call: TRBV28
cdr3_aa: ASRMQGWGGTEAF

j_call: TRBJ2-1
v_call: TRBV7-3
cdr3_aa: ASSKLAGGYNEQF

j_call: TRBJ2-6
v_call: TRBV27
cdr3_aa: ASTKDRGARGANVLT

j_call: TRBJ1-5
v_call: TRBV27
cdr3_aa: ASSWGVNQPQH

j_call: TRBJ1-2
v_call: TRBV10-3
cdr3_aa: AISESTGEGYGYT

j_call: TRBJ2-7
v_call: TRBV27
cdr3_aa: ASSDRAHEQY

j_call: TRBJ1-3
v_call: TRBV5-1
cdr3_aa: ASSLGQGGNTIY

j_call: TRBJ2-2
v_call: TRBV2
cdr3_aa: ASMEGLNTGELF

j_call: TRBJ2-3
v_call: TRBV9
cdr3_aa: ASSAGTSVRDTQY

j_call: TRBJ2-7
v_call: TRBV9
cdr3_aa: ASSEGGVPYEQY

j_call: TRBJ1-1
v_call: TRBV5-1
cdr3_aa: ASGPGLDTEAF

j_call: TRBJ2-1
v_call: TRBV6-5
cdr3_aa: ASSAGAGGENEQF

j_call: TRBJ2-5
v_call: TRBV11-2
cdr3_aa: ASSLDYTTRQETQY